This TCR beta chain was captured by sequencing in a study of regulatory T cells in long-lasting Graves disease. This clonotype was recorded many times. Libraries of TCR beta came from iRepertoire HTBI primers plus Arm-PCR of CDR3 regions. Using its own MiXCR run on the multiplex PCR reads, TCRdb lists one record per CDR3 protein. This table holds over 450,000 distinct CDR3 sequences, around 13% found once. Time point denoted: newly diagnosed GD, antithyroid drugs for less than 3 months. Construction of the TCR library relied on RNA isolated from PBMCs. It was American Thyroid Association guidelines that determined Graves' disease diagnosis. Trimming took off 1 base at V and 5 bases at J, with 13 bases between the two ends. CDR1 is SGHRS and CDR2 is YFSETQ in the germline V gene. The CDR3 spans 14 residues. The same data also went into a second study, on T cells in Graves' hyperthyroidism and ophthalmopathy.

The chain couples TRBV5-1 to TRBJ2-7; possible D gene TRBD1, 5 bases. The source was peripheral blood mononuclear cells (PBMCs), collected at new diagnosis, from a patient treated with antithyroid drugs. The sequence derives from a young woman with Graves disease. The CDR3 spells CASSLRSGYNEQYF. DNA for the CDR3: TGCGCCAGCAGCTTGCGGTCAGGGTACAACGAGCAGTACTTC.